This T cell receptor beta chain was profiled in a study of response to subunit inactivated influenza vaccine (dated 2018 in TCRdb). For the wider study: The study used deep quantitative T cell receptor repertoire profiling to track responses to a trivalent subunit inactivated influenza vaccine. Summary of the overall study and its limitations: It was suggested by the authors that each seasonal influenza vaccination may recruit only a limited number of new T cells.

Preparation of the library involved RT-PCR. Sequencer: Illumina HiSeq 2500. TCRdb trimmed the raw reads at Q25, called clones with MiXCR and kept productive beta chains. Duplicate CDR3 protein sequences are folded into a single record with the most common DNA and genes. This sample has 450,000 to 600,000 distinct CDR3 sequences in its table, and around 8% of those were observed once. 10% to 15% of the sample goes to the ten largest clones. Looking up the germline V gene yields CDR1 SGHRS and CDR2 YFSETQ. The CDR3, from cysteine to phenylalanine, totals 15 residues. CDR3 DNA is the only sequence kept; it has 45 bases, read in frame from the first base. At the junction V is shortened by 4 bases and J by 1 base; bases outside the gene matches: 3. This clonotype has more than one count but fewer than ten. Its antigen specificity is not known. The sample holds no much larger clone one base away, and base qualities are not on file.

Sequenced material: PBMCs from blood, taken around 25 months after vaccination. The TCR comes from a man between 50 and 69 years old who received an inactivated influenza vaccine. Donor details come from another sample of the same person, matched by shared clones. The chain uses TRBV5-1 and TRBJ2-3; 10 bases in the junction line up with TRBD2. The DNA sequence follows: TGCGCCAGCAGCGAGGGGACTAGCGGCACAGATACGCAGTATTTT. This translates into CASSEGTSGTDTQYF.